Listed below are T cell receptor beta chains from one sample, sequenced in a study of human T cells and chemical hapten exposure. Via MiXCR, TCRdb re-called the RACE reads, giving one row per CDR3 protein. The table includes some 170,000 distinct CDR3 sequences, about 27% detected once. This specimen consisted of whole blood, obtained in connection with sensitization to the hapten diphenylcyclopropenone (DPC). The receptor source for this set is a young woman with alopecia areata. Some clones in this sample may be carry-over from other donors' samples. CDR3s include the opening cysteine and the closing phenylalanine or tryptophan. D genes are given only for firm matches. For some rows the clone size is stated as once, few or many, or as a class when expanded; others skip it.

j_gene,v_gene,d_gene,abundance,CDR3aa,CDR3nt
TRBJ2-1,TRBV3-1,TRBD2,few,CASVRGRNYNEQFF,TGTGCCAGCGTCCGCGGGAGGAACTACAATGAGCAGTTCTTC
TRBJ2-5,TRBV5-5,TRBD2,NA,CASSGTTQYQETQYF,TGTGCCAGCTCGGGGACTACCCAATACCAAGAGACCCAGTACTTC
TRBJ1-2,TRBV4-2,NA,few,CASSHANGYTF,TGTGCCAGCAGCCACGCGAATGGCTACACCTTC
TRBJ1-1,TRBV3-1,NA,few,CASSQGFGTEAFF,TGTGCCAGCAGCCAGGGTTTCGGCACTGAAGCTTTCTTT
TRBJ2-1,TRBV13,NA,NA,CASSLEDNEQFF,TGTGCCAGCAGCTTAGAAGACAATGAGCAGTTCTTC
TRBJ1-2,TRBV5-6,TRBD1,NA,CASSLQGFYGYTF,TGTGCCAGCAGCTTACAGGGGTTCTATGGCTACACCTTC
TRBJ2-1,TRBV6-5,TRBD2,NA,CASSYTSSGRTHQFF,TGTGCCAGCAGTTACACTTCTAGCGGTAGGACCCATCAGTTCTTC
TRBJ1-5,TRBV12-3/TRBV12-4,NA,NA,CASSLRGPNQPQHF,TGTGCCAGCAGTTTACGGGGCCCCAATCAGCCCCAGCATTTT
TRBJ2-1,TRBV25-1,TRBD2,NA,CASSNRGLALEQFF,TGTGCCAGCAGTAACCGCGGACTAGCTCTTGAGCAGTTCTTC
TRBJ1-4,TRBV7-2,TRBD1,NA,CASSSGPDRGWKLFF,TGTGCCAGCAGCTCTGGCCCGGACAGGGGTTGGAAACTGTTTTTT
TRBJ2-7,TRBV12-3/TRBV12-4,TRBD2,NA,CASSPTSGEYEQYF,TGTGCCAGCAGTCCAACTAGCGGGGAATATGAGCAGTACTTC
TRBJ2-7,TRBV18,TRBD2,many,CASSPPTSGIYEQYF,TGTGCCAGCTCACCACCGACTAGCGGGATATACGAGCAGTACTTC
TRBJ1-2,TRBV20-1,NA,many,CSATWDNFYGYTF,TGCAGTGCTACTTGGGACAATTTCTATGGCTACACCTTC
TRBJ2-7,TRBV7-2,NA,NA,CASSLFIGFLYEQYF,TGTGCCAGCAGCTTATTCATAGGGTTTCTCTACGAGCAGTACTTC
TRBJ2-7,TRBV12-3/TRBV12-4,NA,few,CASSPGAIRPYSYEQYF,TGTGCCAGCAGTCCCGGGGCGATCCGCCCCTACTCCTACGAGCAGTACTTC
TRBJ2-1,TRBV20-1,TRBD2,NA,CSARVLAPQYNEQFF,TGCAGTGCTAGAGTACTAGCGCCTCAATACAATGAGCAGTTCTTC
TRBJ1-4,TRBV5-6,NA,NA,CASSLPFTEKLFF,TGTGCCAGCAGCCTGCCCTTTACAGAAAAACTGTTTTTT
TRBJ2-1,TRBV7-2,NA,NA,CASSYGTLEQFF,TGTGCCAGCAGCTACGGGACGCTCGAGCAGTTCTTC
TRBJ2-5,TRBV5-1,TRBD2,NA,CASSLSSGSEETQYF,TGCGCCAGCAGCTTATCTAGCGGGAGCGAAGAGACCCAGTACTTC
TRBJ1-1,TRBV6-2/TRBV6-3,NA,NA,CASRGRVVSFTEAFF,TGTGCCAGCAGGGGACGGGTAGTGAGCTTCACTGAAGCTTTCTTT
TRBJ2-7,TRBV7-2,TRBD1,many,CASSWTGTAYEQYF,TGTGCCAGCAGCTGGACAGGGACCGCCTACGAGCAGTACTTC
TRBJ2-2,TRBV6-5,NA,few,CASRLQGLVGELFF,TGTGCCAGCAGGCTGCAGGGTTTGGTCGGGGAGCTGTTTTTT
TRBJ2-5,TRBV10-3,NA,NA,CAISSRTEETQYF,TGTGCCATCAGCAGCAGGACAGAAGAGACCCAGTACTTC
TRBJ1-1,TRBV7-9,NA,few,CASSLDGGPEAFF,TGTGCCAGCAGCTTAGATGGGGGACCTGAAGCTTTCTTT
TRBJ2-5,TRBV29-1,NA,NA,CSVDGRLQETQYF,TGCAGCGTTGACGGGCGTCTCCAAGAGACCCAGTACTTC
TRBJ2-1,TRBV6-2/TRBV6-3,NA,NA,CASSDPLAGGEQFF,TGTGCCAGCAGTGACCCTCTGGCCGGCGGGGAGCAGTTCTTC
TRBJ2-3,TRBV5-1,TRBD2,NA,CASSSGGGGDGDTQYF,TGCGCCAGCAGCTCGGGGGGTGGTGGAGACGGAGATACGCAGTATTTT
TRBJ2-5,TRBV6-6,TRBD2,NA,CASSWTSGGRETQYF,TGTGCCAGCAGCTGGACTAGCGGGGGTCGAGAGACCCAGTACTTC
TRBJ1-2,TRBV5-1,NA,many,CASSLTVSGGYTF,TGCGCCAGCAGCTTGACGGTCTCCGGAGGCTACACCTTC
TRBJ2-7,TRBV9,NA,NA,CASSVGGLSYEQYF,TGTGCCAGCAGCGTAGGAGGATTATCCTACGAGCAGTACTTC
TRBJ2-5,TRBV10-3,NA,many,CAISDPGKETQYF,TGTGCCATCAGTGATCCAGGAAAAGAGACCCAGTACTTC
TRBJ1-6,TRBV18,NA,NA,CASSPPFGGDNSPLHF,TGTGCCAGCTCACCACCGTTCGGCGGAGATAATTCACCCCTCCACTTT
TRBJ2-5,TRBV27,TRBD2,NA,CASSLKRGSVETQYF,TGTGCCAGCAGTTTAAAGCGGGGATCGGTCGAGACCCAGTACTTC
TRBJ2-1,TRBV5-1,NA,NA,CASRFSFGTDEQFF,TGCGCCAGCAGGTTCTCGTTCGGCACGGATGAGCAGTTCTTC
TRBJ1-5,TRBV21-1,NA,NA,CASSWTGSGHQPQHF,TGTGCCAGCAGCTGGACAGGGTCGGGCCATCAGCCCCAGCATTTT
TRBJ2-1,TRBV7-2,TRBD2,NA,CASSPRRTSGKYNEQFF,TGTGCCAGCAGCCCCCGGAGGACTAGCGGGAAGTACAATGAGCAGTTCTTC
TRBJ2-3,TRBV7-2,TRBD2,many,CASSPGAGGLADTQYF,TGTGCCAGCAGCCCTGGGGCGGGAGGGCTAGCAGATACGCAGTATTTT
TRBJ1-6,TRBV10-2,NA,NA,CASRTDNSPLHF,TGCGCCAGCAGGACGGACAATTCACCCCTCCACTTT
TRBJ1-6,TRBV10-2,NA,few,CASRRSSYNSPLHF,TGCGCCAGCCGACGGAGCTCCTATAATTCACCCCTCCACTTT
TRBJ1-2,TRBV4-3,NA,few,CASSQELVRDFYGYTF,TGCGCCAGCAGCCAAGAGCTGGTCAGGGACTTCTATGGCTACACCTTC
TRBJ2-3,TRBV4-2,NA,NA,CASSQDGGTDTQYF,TGTGCCAGCAGCCAAGATGGAGGGACAGATACGCAGTATTTT
TRBJ2-7,TRBV5-4,NA,few,CASSLGGAGIPYEQYF,TGTGCCAGCAGCTTGGGAGGGGCTGGGATTCCCTACGAGCAGTACTTC
TRBJ1-1,TRBV6-6,NA,many,CASVAGAGTEAFF,TGTGCCAGCGTCGCGGGGGCCGGCACTGAAGCTTTCTTT
TRBJ2-7,TRBV20-1,NA,NA,CSAKRVPSSYEQYF,TGCAGTGCTAAAAGGGTCCCGAGCTCCTACGAGCAGTACTTC
TRBJ2-2,TRBV7-9,NA,few,CASSFQVTGELFF,TGTGCCAGCAGCTTTCAAGTTACCGGGGAGCTGTTTTTT
TRBJ2-7,TRBV11-2,TRBD2,NA,CASSWTSGSSFVLEQYF,TGTGCCAGCAGCTGGACTAGCGGGAGTTCCTTCGTCCTCGAGCAGTACTTC
TRBJ2-2,TRBV4-2,NA,few,CASSQSWTGELFF,TGTGCCAGCAGCCAAAGTTGGACCGGGGAGCTGTTTTTT
TRBJ1-2,TRBV6-5,NA,few,CASSYRVDNYGYTF,TGTGCCAGCAGTTACAGGGTGGATAACTATGGCTACACCTTC
TRBJ2-7,TRBV25-1,NA,few,CASSEWAGAYEQYF,TGTGCCAGCAGTGAATGGGCAGGGGCCTACGAGCAGTACTTC
TRBJ1-4,TRBV29-1,NA,many,CSVESPATNEKLFF,TGCAGCGTTGAATCCCCTGCAACTAATGAAAAACTGTTTTTT
TRBJ2-3,TRBV7-6,NA,NA,CASSDGVSTDTQYF,TGTGCCAGCAGCGATGGCGTTAGCACAGATACGCAGTATTTT
TRBJ1-3,TRBV7-2,NA,medium-sized,CASSWGAGNTIYF,TGTGCCAGCAGCTGGGGGGCAGGAAACACCATATATTTT
TRBJ2-1,TRBV27,TRBD2,few,CATWTSGYNEQFF,TGTGCCACCTGGACTAGCGGATACAATGAGCAGTTCTTC
TRBJ1-1,TRBV29-1,TRBD1,NA,CSATGGWTEAFF,TGCAGCGCTACAGGGGGGTGGACTGAAGCTTTCTTT
TRBJ1-5,TRBV7-9,TRBD1,few,CATRGTGDQPQHF,TGTGCCACCCGTGGGACAGGAGATCAGCCCCAGCATTTT
TRBJ2-5,TRBV7-2,NA,NA,CASSRGAKETQYF,TGTGCCAGCAGCCGGGGGGCGAAAGAGACCCAGTACTTC
TRBJ1-4,TRBV6-2/TRBV6-3,NA,few,CASSLRAGVELFF,TGTGCCAGCAGTCTCCGGGCCGGTGTTGAACTGTTTTTT
TRBJ1-6,TRBV28,NA,few,CASSFGLSNSPLHF,TGTGCCAGCAGTTTTGGTCTTTCTAATTCACCCCTCCACTTT
TRBJ2-5,TRBV7-9,TRBD1,few,CASSQGQVLQETQYF,TGTGCCAGCAGCCAAGGACAGGTTCTCCAAGAGACCCAGTACTTC
TRBJ1-1,TRBV18,NA,NA,CASSPPKGGLNTEAFF,TGTGCCAGCTCACCACCAAAGGGGGGCCTGAACACTGAAGCTTTCTTT